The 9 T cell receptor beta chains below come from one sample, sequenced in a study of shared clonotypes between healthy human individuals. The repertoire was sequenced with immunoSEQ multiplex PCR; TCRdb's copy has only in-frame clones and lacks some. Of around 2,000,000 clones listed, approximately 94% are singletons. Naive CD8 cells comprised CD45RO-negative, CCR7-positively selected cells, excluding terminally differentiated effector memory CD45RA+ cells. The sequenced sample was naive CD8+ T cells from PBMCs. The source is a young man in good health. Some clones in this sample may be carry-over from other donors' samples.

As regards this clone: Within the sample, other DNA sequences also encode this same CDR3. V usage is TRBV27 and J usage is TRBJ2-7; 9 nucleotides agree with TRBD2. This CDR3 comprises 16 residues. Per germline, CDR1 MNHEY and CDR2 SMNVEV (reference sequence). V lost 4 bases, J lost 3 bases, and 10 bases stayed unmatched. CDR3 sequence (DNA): TGTGCCAGCAGTTCCCCGGGTAGCGGGAGAAGCTACGAGCAGTACTTC. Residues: CASSSPGSGRSYEQYF.

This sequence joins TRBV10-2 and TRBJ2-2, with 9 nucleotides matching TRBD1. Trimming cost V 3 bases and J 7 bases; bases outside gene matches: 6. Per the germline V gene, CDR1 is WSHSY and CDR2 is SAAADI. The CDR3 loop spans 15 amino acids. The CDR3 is CASSDNRGPDGELFF. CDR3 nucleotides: TGCGCCAGCAGTGACAACAGGGGGCCTGACGGGGAGCTGTTTTTT.

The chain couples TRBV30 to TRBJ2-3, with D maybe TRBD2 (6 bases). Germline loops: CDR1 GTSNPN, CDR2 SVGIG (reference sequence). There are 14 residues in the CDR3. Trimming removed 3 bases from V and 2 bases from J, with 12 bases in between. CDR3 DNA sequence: TGTGCCTGGAGCGAAGTGCGGGACACAGATACGCAGTATTTT. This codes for CAWSEVRDTDTQYF.

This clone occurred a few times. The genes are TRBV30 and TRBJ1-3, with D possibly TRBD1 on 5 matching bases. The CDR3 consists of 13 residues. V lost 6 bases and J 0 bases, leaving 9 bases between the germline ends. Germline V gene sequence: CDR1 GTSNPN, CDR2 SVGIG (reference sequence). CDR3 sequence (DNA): TGTGCCTGCCGACAGTTCTCTGGAAACACCATATATTTT. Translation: CACRQFSGNTIYF. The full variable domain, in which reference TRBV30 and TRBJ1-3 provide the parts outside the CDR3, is SQTIHQWPATLVQPVGSPLSLECTVEGTSNPNLYWYRQAAGRGLQLLFYSVGIGQISSEVPQNLSASRPQDRQFILSSKKLLLSDSGFYLCACRQFSGNTIYFGEGSWLTVV.

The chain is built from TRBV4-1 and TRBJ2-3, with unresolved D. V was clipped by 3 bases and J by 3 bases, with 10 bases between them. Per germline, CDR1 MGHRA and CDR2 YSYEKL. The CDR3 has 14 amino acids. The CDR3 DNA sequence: TGCGCCAGCAGCCAGATTCTAGGAACAGATACGCAGTATTTT. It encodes CASSQILGTDTQYF.

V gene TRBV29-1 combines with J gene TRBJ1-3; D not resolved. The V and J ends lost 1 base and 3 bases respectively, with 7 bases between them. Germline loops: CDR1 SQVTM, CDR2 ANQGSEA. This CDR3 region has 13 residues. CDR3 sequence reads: CSVEVMNGNTIYF. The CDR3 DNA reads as TGCAGCGTTGAAGTCATGAATGGAAACACCATATATTTT.

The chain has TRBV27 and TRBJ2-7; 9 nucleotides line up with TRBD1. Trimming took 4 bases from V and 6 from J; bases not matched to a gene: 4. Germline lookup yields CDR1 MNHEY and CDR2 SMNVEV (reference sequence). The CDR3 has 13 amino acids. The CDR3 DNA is TGTGCCAGCAGTTGGACAGGGGAGGGCGAGCAGTACTTC. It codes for CASSWTGEGEQYF.

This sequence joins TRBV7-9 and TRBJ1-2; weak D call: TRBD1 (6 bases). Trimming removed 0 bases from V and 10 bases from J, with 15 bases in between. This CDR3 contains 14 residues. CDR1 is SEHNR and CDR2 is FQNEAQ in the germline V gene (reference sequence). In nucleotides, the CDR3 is TGTGCCAGCAGCTTAGCAGCTCGCGGGGGCAACTACACCTTC. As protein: CASSLAARGGNYTF.

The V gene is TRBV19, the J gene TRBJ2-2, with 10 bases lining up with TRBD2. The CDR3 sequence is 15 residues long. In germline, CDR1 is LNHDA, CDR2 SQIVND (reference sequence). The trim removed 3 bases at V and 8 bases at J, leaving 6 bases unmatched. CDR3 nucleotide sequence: TGTGCCAGTAGTATCCGGGGACTAGCGTTGGGGGAGCTGTTTTTT. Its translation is CASSIRGLALGELFF.